This T cell receptor beta chain was sequenced in a study of blood T cell repertoires in COVID-19. Study information: Samples of COVID-19 (acute and convalescent) were obtained from the United States, Italy and Spain. Nucleic acid was either cDNA or gDNA, and it came from T cells, B-cell-depleted T cells, or PBMCs.

The CDR3 consists of 11 residues. The germline V gene has CDR1 SGHKS and CDR2 YYEKEE (reference sequence). With 5 bases removed from V and 3 bases from J, the gap between germline ends came to 5 bases. Under the authors' procedure: Researchers report that nucleated cell counts were estimated from reference gene primer amplification. Sequencing used immunoSEQ multiplex PCR; TCRdb keeps in-frame clones, though not all of them. That table is the source of V, J and clone size, and D and trimming were worked out from the DNA. The sample records fewer than 350,000 clones, approximately 90% being singletons. Participants' reported clinical history set cohort assignment.

J is TRBJ1-2 and V is TRBV5-5; D possibly corresponds to TRBD1 (5 bases). Sequencing used PBMCs or T cells enriched from blood (not recorded which). This receptor was obtained from a woman between 40 and 55 years old with acute COVID-19. Here the CDR3 DNA reads TGTGCCAGCAGACAGGACTATGGCTACACCTTC. This translates into CASRQDYGYTF. The variable domain in full, completed from reference TRBV5-5 and TRBJ1-2, reads DAGVTQSPTHLIKTRGQQVTLRCSPISGHKSVSWYQQVLGQGPQFIFQYYEKEERGRGNFPDRFSARQFPNYSSELNVNALLLGDSALYLCASRQDYGYTFGSGTRLTVV.